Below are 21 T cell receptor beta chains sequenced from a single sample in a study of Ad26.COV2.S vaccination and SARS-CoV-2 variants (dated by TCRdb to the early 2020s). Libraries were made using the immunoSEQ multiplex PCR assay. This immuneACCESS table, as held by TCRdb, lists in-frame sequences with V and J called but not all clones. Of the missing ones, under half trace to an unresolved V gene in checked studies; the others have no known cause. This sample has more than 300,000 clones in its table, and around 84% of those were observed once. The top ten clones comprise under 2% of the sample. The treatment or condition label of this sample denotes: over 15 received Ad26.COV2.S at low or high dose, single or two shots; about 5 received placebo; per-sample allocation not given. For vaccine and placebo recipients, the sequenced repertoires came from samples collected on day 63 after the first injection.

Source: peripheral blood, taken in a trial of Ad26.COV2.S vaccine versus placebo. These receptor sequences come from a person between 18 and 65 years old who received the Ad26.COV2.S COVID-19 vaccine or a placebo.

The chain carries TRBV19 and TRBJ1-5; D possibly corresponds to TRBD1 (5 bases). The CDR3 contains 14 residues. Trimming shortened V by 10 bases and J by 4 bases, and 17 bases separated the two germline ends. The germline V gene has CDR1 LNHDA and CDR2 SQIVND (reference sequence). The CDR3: CATSWWGGNQPQHF. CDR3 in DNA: TGTGCCACCAGCTGGTGGGGGGGTAATCAGCCCCAGCATTTT. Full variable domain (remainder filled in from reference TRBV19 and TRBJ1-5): DGGITQSPKYLFRKEGQNVTLSCEQNLNHDAMYWYRQDPGQGLRLIYYSQIVNDFQKGDIAEGYSVSREKKESFPLTVTSAQKNPTAFYLCATSWWGGNQPQHFGDGTRLSIL.

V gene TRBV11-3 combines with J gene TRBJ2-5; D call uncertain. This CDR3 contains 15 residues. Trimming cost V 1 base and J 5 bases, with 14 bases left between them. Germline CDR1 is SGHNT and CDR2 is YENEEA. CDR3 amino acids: CASSLGGQKTETQYF. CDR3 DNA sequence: TGTGCCAGCAGCTTAGGTGGGCAGAAGACGGAGACCCAGTACTTC.

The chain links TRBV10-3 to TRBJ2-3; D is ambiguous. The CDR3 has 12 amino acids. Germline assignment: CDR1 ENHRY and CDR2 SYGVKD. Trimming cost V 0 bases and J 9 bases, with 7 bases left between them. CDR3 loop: CAISESGVTQYF. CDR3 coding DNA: TGTGCCATCAGTGAGTCGGGTGTAACGCAGTATTTT.

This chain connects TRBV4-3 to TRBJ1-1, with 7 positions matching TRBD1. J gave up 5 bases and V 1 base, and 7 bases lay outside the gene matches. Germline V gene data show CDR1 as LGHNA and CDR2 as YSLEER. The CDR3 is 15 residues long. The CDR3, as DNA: TGCGCCAGCAGCCAAGGGAGGGGGCGAGGGACTGAAGCTTTCTTT. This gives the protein CASSQGRGRGTEAFF.

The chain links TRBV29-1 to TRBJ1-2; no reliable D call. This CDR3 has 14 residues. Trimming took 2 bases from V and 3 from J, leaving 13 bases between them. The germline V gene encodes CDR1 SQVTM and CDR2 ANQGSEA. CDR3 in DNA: TGCAGCGTTGAACAAGGACCTCCATACTATGGCTACACCTTC. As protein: CSVEQGPPYYGYTF. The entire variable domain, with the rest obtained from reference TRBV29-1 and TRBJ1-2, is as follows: SAVISQKPSRDICQRGTSLTIQCQVDSQVTMMFWYRQQPGQSLTLIATANQGSEATYESGFVIDKFPISRPNLTFSTLTVSNMSPEDSSIYLCSVEQGPPYYGYTFGSGTRLTVV.

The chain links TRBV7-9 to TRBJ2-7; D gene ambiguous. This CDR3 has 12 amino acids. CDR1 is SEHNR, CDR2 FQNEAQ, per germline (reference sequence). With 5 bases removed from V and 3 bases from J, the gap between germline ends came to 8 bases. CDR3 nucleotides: TGTGCCAGCAGCCCCCTCCTCTACGAGCAGTACTTC. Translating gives CASSPLLYEQYF.

The CDR3 DNA reads TGCAGCGTTGAGTTCGTGTCGACAGGGAGTTACAATGAGCAGTTCTTC. As protein: CSVEFVSTGSYNEQFF. The chain carries TRBV29-1 and TRBJ2-1, with TRBD1 identical over 7 bases. Germline V gene lookup returns CDR1 SQVTM and CDR2 ANQGSEA. Losses at the gene ends were 3 bases for V and 4 bases for J; bases not matched to a gene: 12. This CDR3 comprises 16 residues.

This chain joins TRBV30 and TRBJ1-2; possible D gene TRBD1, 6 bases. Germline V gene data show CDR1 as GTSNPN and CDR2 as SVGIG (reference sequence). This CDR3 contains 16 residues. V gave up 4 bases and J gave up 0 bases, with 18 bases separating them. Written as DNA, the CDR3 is TGTGCCTGGACCCGTCGGGGGGGGCGGTCTAACTATGGCTACACCTTC. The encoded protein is CAWTRRGGRSNYGYTF.

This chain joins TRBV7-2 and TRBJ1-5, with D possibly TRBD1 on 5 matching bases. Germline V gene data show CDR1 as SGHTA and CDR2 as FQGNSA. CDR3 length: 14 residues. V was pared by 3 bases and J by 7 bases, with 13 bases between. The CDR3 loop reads CASSFRGWGQPQHF. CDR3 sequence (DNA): TGTGCCAGCAGCTTTCGGGGATGGGGCCAGCCCCAGCATTTT.

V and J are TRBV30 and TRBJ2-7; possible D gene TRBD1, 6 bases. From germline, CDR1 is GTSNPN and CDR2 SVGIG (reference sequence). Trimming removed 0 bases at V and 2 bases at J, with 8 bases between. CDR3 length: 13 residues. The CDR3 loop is CAWSVNRAYEQYF. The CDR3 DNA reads TGTGCCTGGAGTGTAAACAGGGCCTACGAGCAGTACTTC.

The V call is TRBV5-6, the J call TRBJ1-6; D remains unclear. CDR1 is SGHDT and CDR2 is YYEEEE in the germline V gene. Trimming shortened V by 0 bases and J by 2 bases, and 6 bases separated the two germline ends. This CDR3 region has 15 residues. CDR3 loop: CASSLDRTYNSPLHF. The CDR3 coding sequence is TGTGCCAGCAGCTTGGATAGGACCTATAATTCACCCCTCCACTTT.

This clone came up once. CDR3 DNA: TGTGCCAGCAGCCCCTGGACGGGAAACACTGAAGCTTTCTTT. As protein: CASSPWTGNTEAFF. The chain recombines TRBV9 with TRBJ1-1; D gene uncertain. Per germline, CDR1 SGDLS and CDR2 YYNGEE. Trimming took off 4 bases at V and 2 bases at J, with 12 bases between the two ends. The CDR3 loop spans 14 amino acids.

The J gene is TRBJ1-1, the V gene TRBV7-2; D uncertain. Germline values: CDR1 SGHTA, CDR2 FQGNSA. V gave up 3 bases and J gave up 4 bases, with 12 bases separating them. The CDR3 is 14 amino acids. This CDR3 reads CASSFGSFITEAFF. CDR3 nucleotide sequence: TGTGCCAGCAGCTTCGGCAGTTTTATCACTGAAGCTTTCTTT.

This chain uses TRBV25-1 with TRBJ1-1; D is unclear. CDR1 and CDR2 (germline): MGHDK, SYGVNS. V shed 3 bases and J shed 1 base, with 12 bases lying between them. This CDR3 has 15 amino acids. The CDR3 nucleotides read TGTGCCAGCAGTGAGATCTCAGCCCCGAACACTGAAGCTTTCTTT. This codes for CASSEISAPNTEAFF.

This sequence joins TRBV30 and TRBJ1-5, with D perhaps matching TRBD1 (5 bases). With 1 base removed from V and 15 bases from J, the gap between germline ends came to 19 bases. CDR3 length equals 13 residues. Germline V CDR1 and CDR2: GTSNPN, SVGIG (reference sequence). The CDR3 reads CAWSAGGNRGTHF. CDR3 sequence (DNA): TGTGCCTGGAGTGCGGGGGGGAACAGAGGGACGCATTTT. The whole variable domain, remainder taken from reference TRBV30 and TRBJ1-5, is SQTIHQWPATLVQPVGSPLSLECTVEGTSNPNLYWYRQAAGRGLQLLFYSVGIGQISSEVPQNLSASRPQDRQFILSSKKLLLSDSGFYLCAWSAGGNRGTHFGDGTRLSIL.

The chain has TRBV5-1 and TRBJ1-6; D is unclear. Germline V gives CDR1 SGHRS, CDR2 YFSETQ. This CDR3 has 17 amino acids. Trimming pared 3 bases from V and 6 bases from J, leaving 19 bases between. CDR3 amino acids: CASSSNLQQSPNSPLHF. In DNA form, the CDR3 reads TGCGCCAGCAGCTCTAATCTACAACAGAGTCCTAATTCACCCCTCCACTTT. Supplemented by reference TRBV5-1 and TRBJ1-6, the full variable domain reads KAGVTQTPRYLIKTRGQQVTLSCSPISGHRSVSWYQQTPGQGLQFLFEYFSETQRNKGNFPGRFSGRQFSNSRSEMNVSTLELGDSALYLCASSSNLQQSPNSPLHFGNGTRLTVT.

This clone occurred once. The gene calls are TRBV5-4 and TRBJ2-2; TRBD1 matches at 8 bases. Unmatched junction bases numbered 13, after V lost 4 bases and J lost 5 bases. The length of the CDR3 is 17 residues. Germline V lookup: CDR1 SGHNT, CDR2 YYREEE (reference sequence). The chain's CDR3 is CASSAESKTGATGELFF. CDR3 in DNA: TGTGCCAGCAGCGCAGAATCGAAGACAGGGGCAACCGGGGAGCTGTTTTTT.

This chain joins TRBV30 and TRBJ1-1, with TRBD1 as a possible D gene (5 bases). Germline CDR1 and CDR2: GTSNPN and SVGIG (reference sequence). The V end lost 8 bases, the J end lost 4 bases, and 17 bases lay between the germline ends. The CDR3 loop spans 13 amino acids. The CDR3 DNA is TGTGCCCGGGCGCCGGACATAAGCACTGAAGCTTTCTTT. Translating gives CARAPDISTEAFF.

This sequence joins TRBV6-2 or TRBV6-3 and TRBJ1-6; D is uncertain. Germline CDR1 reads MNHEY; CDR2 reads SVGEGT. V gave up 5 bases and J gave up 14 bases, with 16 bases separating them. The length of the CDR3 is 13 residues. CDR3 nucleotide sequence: TGTGCCAGCAGTAACCCATCCGACATCACCCTCCACTTT. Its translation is CASSNPSDITLHF.

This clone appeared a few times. The CDR3 DNA sequence: TGTGCCAGCAGCCCGAGACTATTCGATACGCAGTATTTT. Translated: CASSPRLFDTQYF. The gene calls are TRBV7-2 and TRBJ2-3; tentatively, D is TRBD2 (5 bases). Germline CDR1 is SGHTA and CDR2 is FQGNSA. CDR3 size: 13 residues. The V end was cut by 5 bases, the J end by 6 bases, with 12 bases between. Complete variable domain (other parts from reference TRBV7-2 and TRBJ2-3): GAGVSQSPSNKVTEKGKDVELRCDPISGHTALYWYRQSLGQGLEFLIYFQGNSAPDKSGLPSDRFSAERTGGSVSTLTIQRTQQEDSAVYLCASSPRLFDTQYFGPGTRLTVL.

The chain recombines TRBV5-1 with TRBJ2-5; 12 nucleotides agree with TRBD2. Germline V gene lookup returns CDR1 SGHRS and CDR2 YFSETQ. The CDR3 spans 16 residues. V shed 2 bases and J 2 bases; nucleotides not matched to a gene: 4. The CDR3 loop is CASSLSGLAGQETQYF. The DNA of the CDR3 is TGCGCCAGCAGCTTATCAGGACTAGCGGGGCAAGAGACCCAGTACTTC.